Listed below are T cell receptor beta chains from one sample, sequenced in a study of control samples from healthy donors and cancer patients. The data were produced by immunoSEQ multiplex PCR, yet TCRdb's version contains in-frame clones alone and is incomplete. The sample includes roughly 130,000 clones, 70% to 90% of them seen just once. What was sequenced was blood. These TCRs come from a woman under 40 in good health. CDR3s include the opening cysteine and the closing phenylalanine or tryptophan. The D gene is left open where the match is weak. Part of the rows lack a size; the others show once, few, many or a class for expanded clones.

D gene: .
V gene: TRBV5-1
J gene: TRBJ1-6
clone size: .
CDR3 DNA: TGCGCCAGCAGCCCTCTGGAGGGTGGTAATTCACCCCTCCACTTT
CDR3 protein: CASSPLEGGNSPLHF

D gene: .
V gene: TRBV5-1
J gene: TRBJ2-3
clone size: .
CDR3 DNA: TGCGCCAGCAGCCCCCAGGGGGGAGACACAGATACGCAGTATTTT
CDR3 protein: CASSPQGGDTDTQYF

D gene: TRBD1
V gene: TRBV25-1
J gene: TRBJ1-1
clone size: .
CDR3 DNA: TGTGCCACCGGGACAGGGAGCACTGAAGCTTTCTTT
CDR3 protein: CATGTGSTEAFF

D gene: .
V gene: TRBV7-6
J gene: TRBJ1-3
clone size: .
CDR3 DNA: TGTGCCAGCAGCTTAGGTGCAGGGGCTGGAAACACCATATATTTT
CDR3 protein: CASSLGAGAGNTIYF

D gene: .
V gene: TRBV29-1
J gene: TRBJ1-3
clone size: .
CDR3 DNA: TGCAGCGTCCCCCCTGGAAACACCATATATTTT
CDR3 protein: CSVPPGNTIYF

D gene: .
V gene: TRBV2
J gene: TRBJ1-3
clone size: .
CDR3 DNA: TGTGCCAGCAGAACAAGAGGAAACACCATATATTTT
CDR3 protein: CASRTRGNTIYF

D gene: TRBD2
V gene: TRBV5-4
J gene: TRBJ2-3
clone size: .
CDR3 DNA: TGTGCCAGCAGGCTAGCGGTCCAACTTCAGGATACGCAGTATTTT
CDR3 protein: CASRLAVQLQDTQYF

D gene: TRBD1
V gene: TRBV29-1
J gene: TRBJ1-2
clone size: once
CDR3 DNA: TGCAGCGTTGGCGACCGGGACAGGGGGCGCCCCGGCTATGGCTACACCTTC
CDR3 protein: CSVGDRDRGRPGYGYTF

D gene: TRBD1
V gene: TRBV27
J gene: TRBJ2-7
clone size: .
CDR3 DNA: TGTGCCAGCAGTCCTCGGGGACAGAATTCCTACGAGCAGTACTTC
CDR3 protein: CASSPRGQNSYEQYF

D gene: .
V gene: TRBV28
J gene: TRBJ1-1
clone size: .
CDR3 DNA: TGTGCCAGCACCCCTGAAGGAATTCTCACTGAAGCTTTCTTT
CDR3 protein: CASTPEGILTEAFF

D gene: .
V gene: TRBV30
J gene: TRBJ1-2
clone size: few
CDR3 DNA: TGTGCCTGGAGACAGGGTTCGGGCTACACCTTC
CDR3 protein: CAWRQGSGYTF

D gene: TRBD1
V gene: TRBV6-6
J gene: TRBJ2-5
clone size: .
CDR3 DNA: TGTGCCAGCAGTCCTGACAGGGACCAAGAGACCCAGTACTTC
CDR3 protein: CASSPDRDQETQYF

D gene: .
V gene: TRBV6-8
J gene: TRBJ1-5
clone size: .
CDR3 DNA: TGTGCCAGCAGTCTCGACAGGCCCTATAGCAATCAGCCCCAGCATTTT
CDR3 protein: CASSLDRPYSNQPQHF

D gene: .
V gene: TRBV14
J gene: TRBJ2-5
clone size: .
CDR3 DNA: TGTGCCAGCAGCCACCTGAATGAAGAGACCCAGTACTTC
CDR3 protein: CASSHLNEETQYF

D gene: .
V gene: TRBV4-2
J gene: TRBJ2-7
clone size: .
CDR3 DNA: TGTGCCAGCAGCCAAGATAGTGCGCCCCGCGAGCAGTACTTC
CDR3 protein: CASSQDSAPREQYF

D gene: .
V gene: TRBV25-1
J gene: TRBJ2-2
clone size: .
CDR3 DNA: TGTGCCAGCAGGGTCCCGGGGACCGGGGAGCTGTTTTTT
CDR3 protein: CASRVPGTGELFF

D gene: .
V gene: TRBV10-3
J gene: TRBJ1-2
clone size: .
CDR3 DNA: TGTGCCATCAGTGAGTCAACAGGGCCGGACTATGGCTACACCTTC
CDR3 protein: CAISESTGPDYGYTF

D gene: TRBD2
V gene: TRBV5-4
J gene: TRBJ2-7
clone size: .
CDR3 DNA: TGTGCCAGCAGCTTCGGCGGGAGGGGTACCTACGAGCAGTACTTC
CDR3 protein: CASSFGGRGTYEQYF

D gene: TRBD1
V gene: TRBV25-1
J gene: TRBJ1-6
clone size: .
CDR3 DNA: TGTGCCAGCAGTGATCAGGGAACCTCCCCGGACAGGACACCCCTCCACTTT
CDR3 protein: CASSDQGTSPDRTPLHF

D gene: .
V gene: TRBV5-1
J gene: TRBJ2-1
clone size: .
CDR3 DNA: TGCGCCAGCAGCTTGGAACCGGGAGCCTACAATGAGCAGTTCTTC
CDR3 protein: CASSLEPGAYNEQFF

D gene: TRBD2
V gene: TRBV6-5
J gene: TRBJ2-5
clone size: .
CDR3 DNA: TGTGCCAGCAGTATGGGACTAGCGGGAGAGACCCAGTACTTC
CDR3 protein: CASSMGLAGETQYF

D gene: .
V gene: TRBV10-1
J gene: TRBJ2-3
clone size: .
CDR3 DNA: TGCGCCAGCAGTGAAGGTCCCTCCACAGATACGCAGTATTTT
CDR3 protein: CASSEGPSTDTQYF

D gene: .
V gene: TRBV6-2/TRBV6-3
J gene: TRBJ2-5
clone size: .
CDR3 DNA: TGTGCCAGCAGCCGGCCAAGTGGAGGGGAGACCCAGTACTTC
CDR3 protein: CASSRPSGGETQYF

D gene: .
V gene: TRBV5-6
J gene: TRBJ1-2
clone size: .
CDR3 DNA: TGTGCCAGCAGCTTGCCGTGGGACCCTGCGGACCTCTCAAACGGCTACACCTTC
CDR3 protein: CASSLPWDPADLSNGYTF

D gene: .
V gene: TRBV10-3
J gene: TRBJ2-5
clone size: .
CDR3 DNA: TGTGCCACCCCCCAGATGGAATACCAAGAGACCCAGTACTTC
CDR3 protein: CATPQMEYQETQYF

D gene: .
V gene: TRBV2
J gene: TRBJ1-2
clone size: few
CDR3 DNA: TGTGCCAGCATGGGCGGGGACTATGGCTACACCTTC
CDR3 protein: CASMGGDYGYTF

D gene: TRBD2
V gene: TRBV28
J gene: TRBJ2-7
clone size: .
CDR3 DNA: TGTGCCAGCAGGGGTGGGGAGGGCCGGTACGAGCAGTACTTC
CDR3 protein: CASRGGEGRYEQYF

D gene: TRBD1
V gene: TRBV15
J gene: TRBJ2-3
clone size: .
CDR3 DNA: TGTGCCACCAGATATTGGACAGGGGCAGCAGCAGATACGCAGTATTTT
CDR3 protein: CATRYWTGAAADTQYF

D gene: TRBD2
V gene: TRBV6-5
J gene: TRBJ2-7
clone size: .
CDR3 DNA: TGTGCCAGCAGTACGTCTAGCGGGACCCCCTACGAGCAGTACTTC
CDR3 protein: CASSTSSGTPYEQYF

D gene: .
V gene: TRBV12-3/TRBV12-4
J gene: TRBJ2-1
clone size: .
CDR3 DNA: TGTGCCAGCAGTTTCCGTGGAGAGCAGTTCTTC
CDR3 protein: CASSFRGEQFF

D gene: TRBD2
V gene: TRBV4-2
J gene: TRBJ2-3
clone size: .
CDR3 DNA: TGTGCCAGCAGCCAAGAGGTCAGGAGGGCTAGCGGGACGGCAGATACGCAGTATTTT
CDR3 protein: CASSQEVRRASGTADTQYF

D gene: .
V gene: TRBV30
J gene: TRBJ2-1
clone size: .
CDR3 DNA: TGTGCCTGGAGTGTAAATGCAGGTAATGAGCAGTTCTTC
CDR3 protein: CAWSVNAGNEQFF

D gene: .
V gene: TRBV24-1
J gene: TRBJ2-3
clone size: .
CDR3 DNA: TGTGCCACCAGTGATCCACCCACAGATACGCAGTATTTT
CDR3 protein: CATSDPPTDTQYF

D gene: TRBD2
V gene: TRBV28
J gene: TRBJ2-1
clone size: .
CDR3 DNA: TGTGCCAGCAGTCCTCCTGGCGGGAGTTCCTACAATGAGCAGTTCTTC
CDR3 protein: CASSPPGGSSYNEQFF

D gene: .
V gene: TRBV5-6
J gene: TRBJ1-4
clone size: .
CDR3 DNA: TGTGCCAGCAGCTTGAGGGATCCTCGAAGATCGCTGTTTTTT
CDR3 protein: CASSLRDPRRSLFF

D gene: .
V gene: TRBV5-1
J gene: TRBJ2-1
clone size: .
CDR3 DNA: TGCGCCAGCAGCGGGATGACAGGTTCCAATGAGCAGTTCTTC
CDR3 protein: CASSGMTGSNEQFF

D gene: .
V gene: TRBV5-1
J gene: TRBJ2-3
clone size: .
CDR3 DNA: TGCGCCAGCAGCTTGGCCGGGACTAGCACAGATACGCAGTATTTT
CDR3 protein: CASSLAGTSTDTQYF

D gene: .
V gene: TRBV6-6
J gene: TRBJ2-3
clone size: .
CDR3 DNA: TGTGCCAGCAGCGATCCACCTTCGGGTAGCACAGATACGCAGTATTTT
CDR3 protein: CASSDPPSGSTDTQYF

D gene: TRBD1
V gene: TRBV28
J gene: TRBJ1-1
clone size: .
CDR3 DNA: TGTGCCAGCAGCCTGGGACAGGCGAACACTGAAGCTTTCTTT
CDR3 protein: CASSLGQANTEAFF

D gene: .
V gene: TRBV6-5
J gene: TRBJ2-5
clone size: .
CDR3 DNA: TGTGCCAGCAGTTACTCTGGCAGGGGGGGTCAAGAGACCCAGTACTTC
CDR3 protein: CASSYSGRGGQETQYF

D gene: .
V gene: TRBV2
J gene: TRBJ2-2
clone size: .
CDR3 DNA: TGTGCCAGCCACTTCCAAGGAGGATCCGGGGAGCTGTTTTTT
CDR3 protein: CASHFQGGSGELFF

D gene: .
V gene: TRBV18
J gene: TRBJ1-1
clone size: .
CDR3 DNA: TGTGCCAGCTTGGCCGGGCCGGGGGCGGCCACTGAAGCTTTCTTT
CDR3 protein: CASLAGPGAATEAFF

D gene: .
V gene: TRBV30
J gene: TRBJ1-3
clone size: .
CDR3 DNA: TGTGCCTGGACAGGGGATGGAAACACCATATATTTT
CDR3 protein: CAWTGDGNTIYF

D gene: TRBD2
V gene: TRBV5-3
J gene: TRBJ2-7
clone size: .
CDR3 DNA: TGTGCCAGAGCGACTAGCGGGAGGGTCTACGAGCAGTACTTC
CDR3 protein: CARATSGRVYEQYF

D gene: .
V gene: TRBV30
J gene: TRBJ1-2
clone size: .
CDR3 DNA: TGTGCCTGGAGTGTACGGAGAGCTAACTATGGCTACACCTTC
CDR3 protein: CAWSVRRANYGYTF

D gene: TRBD2
V gene: TRBV28
J gene: TRBJ2-5
clone size: .
CDR3 DNA: TGTGCCAGCAGTTTATTGACTAGCGGCCAAGAGACCCAGTACTTC
CDR3 protein: CASSLLTSGQETQYF

D gene: .
V gene: TRBV25-1
J gene: TRBJ1-2
clone size: .
CDR3 DNA: TGTGCCAGCAGTGGCGGGGTCGCCAGGTCCGCTACGCAATATGGCTACACCTTC
CDR3 protein: CASSGGVARSATQYGYTF

D gene: TRBD1
V gene: TRBV29-1
J gene: TRBJ2-3
clone size: .
CDR3 DNA: TGCAGCGTTGGAACAGGGGGCCTGGCAGATACGCAGTATTTT
CDR3 protein: CSVGTGGLADTQYF

D gene: .
V gene: TRBV28
J gene: TRBJ1-3
clone size: .
CDR3 DNA: TGTGCCAGCAGCGACAGAAAAATCCTCTCTGGAAACACCATATATTTT
CDR3 protein: CASSDRKILSGNTIYF

D gene: TRBD1
V gene: TRBV30
J gene: TRBJ2-1
clone size: few
CDR3 DNA: TGTGCCTGGCTCCGGGACAGCTACAATGAGCAGTTCTTC
CDR3 protein: CAWLRDSYNEQFF

D gene: .
V gene: TRBV25-1
J gene: TRBJ1-6
clone size: few
CDR3 DNA: TGTGCCAGCAGTGAATCCAGGCCGGCAGATAATTCACCCCTCCACTTT
CDR3 protein: CASSESRPADNSPLHF

D gene: TRBD2
V gene: TRBV5-4
J gene: TRBJ2-5
clone size: once
CDR3 DNA: TGTGCCAGCAGCTTTAGGAGGGAGGGAGAGACCCAGTACTTC
CDR3 protein: CASSFRREGETQYF